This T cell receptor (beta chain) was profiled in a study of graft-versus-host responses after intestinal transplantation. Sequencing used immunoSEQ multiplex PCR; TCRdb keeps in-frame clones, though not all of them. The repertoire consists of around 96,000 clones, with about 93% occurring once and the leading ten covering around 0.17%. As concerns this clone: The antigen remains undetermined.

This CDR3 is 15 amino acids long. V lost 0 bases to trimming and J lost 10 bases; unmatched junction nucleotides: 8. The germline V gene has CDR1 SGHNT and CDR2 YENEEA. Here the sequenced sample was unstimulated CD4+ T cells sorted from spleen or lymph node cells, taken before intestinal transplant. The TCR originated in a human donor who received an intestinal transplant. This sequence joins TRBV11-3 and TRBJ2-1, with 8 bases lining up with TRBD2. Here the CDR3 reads CASSLDFSGTREQFF. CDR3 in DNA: TGTGCCAGCAGCTTAGATTTTAGCGGGACTAGGGAGCAGTTCTTC.